The 10 T cell receptor beta chains below were found in one sample sequenced in a study of blood T cell repertoires in COVID-19. The method was immunoSEQ multiplex PCR; TCRdb's version includes in-frame clones alone and lacks a portion of them. This table has 150,000 to 200,000 clones, around 86% appearing once. Sequencing was performed on peripheral blood. All receptors derive from a man in his sixties or seventies who had recovered from COVID-19.

This clone appeared a few times. V gene TRBV7-2 combines with J gene TRBJ2-7, with D perhaps matching TRBD2 (6 bases). Trimming cost V 1 base and J 6 bases, with 13 bases left between them. Looked up from germline, CDR1 is SGHTA and CDR2 is FQGNSA. The CDR3 extends over 14 amino acids. The chain's CDR3 is CASSLDPGLGEQYF. The CDR3 bases are TGTGCCAGCAGCTTAGATCCGGGACTTGGCGAGCAGTACTTC.

This rearrangement joins TRBV7-2 to TRBJ2-3, with 9 bases fitting TRBD1. CDR3 size: 15 residues. Germline CDR1 SGHTA, CDR2 FQGNSA. V dropped 5 bases and J dropped 7; count of bases not matched to a gene: 10. The CDR3 region is CASSPGTGNGNTQYF. CDR3 sequence (DNA): TGTGCCAGCAGCCCAGGGACAGGGAACGGTAATACGCAGTATTTT.

The chain uses TRBV7-9 and TRBJ2-2; 10 positions match TRBD2. This CDR3 has 16 amino acids. V dropped 5 bases and J dropped 5; count of bases not matched to a gene: 8. In germline, CDR1 is SEHNR, CDR2 FQNEAQ (reference sequence). The CDR3 here is CASSPPGLAYTGELFF. CDR3 nucleotides: TGTGCCAGCAGCCCGCCGGGACTAGCGTATACCGGGGAGCTGTTTTTT.

This chain joins TRBV7-9 and TRBJ1-3; D ambiguous. The CDR3 is made up of 16 amino acids. V lost 2 bases, J lost 2 bases, and 13 bases lay in between. Germline V gene lookup returns CDR1 SEHNR and CDR2 FQNEAQ (reference sequence). CDR3 bases: TGTGCCAGCAGCTTAAAGAGCGGAACAGCTGGAAACACCATATATTTT. Residues: CASSLKSGTAGNTIYF.

This clone was counted between two and nine times. In nucleotides, the CDR3 is TGTGCCAGCAGCTCGGGGTCGGGGGAGATCCGCGTCTACGAGCAGTACTTC. Residues: CASSSGSGEIRVYEQYF. The rearrangement links TRBV5-4 to TRBJ2-7; D perhaps matches TRBD2 (6 bases). Trimming cost V 3 bases and J 3 bases, with 22 bases left between them. CDR1 and CDR2 from the germline V gene are SGHNT and YYREEE (reference sequence). This CDR3 is built from 17 residues.

The chain is built from TRBV7-2 and TRBJ1-1, with unresolved D. Per the germline V gene, CDR1 is SGHTA and CDR2 is FQGNSA. With 5 bases removed from V and 0 bases from J, the gap between germline ends came to 10 bases. The CDR3 is made up of 14 amino acids. CDR3 in amino acids: CASSPGPMNTEAFF. The CDR3 DNA sequence: TGTGCCAGCAGCCCAGGCCCCATGAACACTGAAGCTTTCTTT. Supplemented by reference TRBV7-2 and TRBJ1-1, the full variable domain reads GAGVSQSPSNKVTEKGKDVELRCDPISGHTALYWYRQSLGQGLEFLIYFQGNSAPDKSGLPSDRFSAERTGGSVSTLTIQRTQQEDSAVYLCASSPGPMNTEAFFGQGTRLTVV.

CDR3 DNA sequence: TGTGCCAGCAGTTTTGGGGTCGGGGGGTCGGAAGAAAAACTGTTTTTT. This codes for CASSFGVGGSEEKLFF. The V call is TRBV28, the J call TRBJ1-4; a weak D match, TRBD1 (5 bases). The CDR3 is 16 amino acids. The V end lost 3 bases, the J end lost 8 bases, and 19 bases lay between the germline ends. Germline V lookup: CDR1 MDHEN, CDR2 SYDVKM. The full variable domain, completed using reference TRBV28 and TRBJ1-4, is DVKVTQSSRYLVKRTGEKVFLECVQDMDHENMFWYRQDPGLGLRLIYFSYDVKMKEKGDIPEGYSVSREKKERFSLILESASTNQTSMYLCASSFGVGGSEEKLFFGSGTQLSVL.

The chain carries TRBV6-2 or TRBV6-3 and TRBJ1-2; 11 bases fit TRBD1. CDR3 size: 16 residues. Germline trimming cut 6 bases from V and 2 bases from J; bases unmatched to any gene: 8. Per the germline V gene, CDR1 is MNHEY and CDR2 is SVGEGT. In nucleotides, the CDR3 is TGTGCCAGCAGCATGGACAGGGGGCTTCAGAACTATGGCTACACCTTC. It specifies CASSMDRGLQNYGYTF.

The V and J genes are TRBV5-4 and TRBJ2-1; the D is unclear. Germline loops: CDR1 SGHNT, CDR2 YYREEE (reference sequence). The CDR3 contains 16 residues. The germline V and J ends were trimmed by 0 bases and 0 bases, with 10 bases remaining between them. CDR3 DNA: TGTGCCAGCAGCTTGGACCAACAATCCTCCTACAATGAGCAGTTCTTC. As protein: CASSLDQQSSYNEQFF.

The chain combines TRBV5-4 with TRBJ2-7, with TRBD1 identical over 11 bases. The CDR3 consists of 15 residues. V trimming: 2 bases; J trimming: 4 bases; junction bases outside the gene matches: 5. Germline values: CDR1 SGHNT, CDR2 YYREEE (reference sequence). As DNA, the CDR3 is TGTGCCAGCAGCTTCGGACAGGGGGCAAGTTACGAGCAGTACTTC. Translating it yields CASSFGQGASYEQYF.